The 27 T cell receptor beta chains presented below share a single source sample, sequenced in a study of radiation and T cells in renal cell carcinoma. Time point noted: blood 2 weeks post-SBRT. Treatment specified: 15 Gy SBRT to primary tumor, nephrectomy 4 weeks later. The repertoire was sequenced with immunoSEQ multiplex PCR; TCRdb's copy has only in-frame clones and lacks some. The data show about 130,000 clones, approximately 75% seen once. Sequencing was performed on blood, taken from a patient whose treatment included radiotherapy and nephrectomy. The receptors stem from a woman aged 60 to 75 with renal cell carcinoma.

This clone was observed once. The chain is built from TRBV4-3 and TRBJ2-1, with 14 bases that match TRBD2. From germline, CDR1 is LGHNA and CDR2 YSLEER. The CDR3 contains 18 residues. Trimming took 4 bases from V and 7 from J; bases not matched to a gene: 12. CDR3 loop: CASSRKPSTSGGGNEQFF. The CDR3, as DNA: TGCGCCAGCAGCCGAAAACCCTCGACTAGCGGGGGGGGGAATGAGCAGTTCTTC.

The CDR3 spells CASSLTPNVEYEQYF. CDR3 in DNA: TGTGCCAGCAGCCTTACCCCGAACGTCGAATACGAGCAGTACTTC. This sequence joins TRBV6-1 and TRBJ2-7; no reliable D call. The V gene lost 6 bases and the J gene lost 4 bases, with 19 bases spanning the gap. Germline CDR1 MNHNS, CDR2 SASEGT. CDR3 size: 15 residues.

The rearrangement uses TRBV29-1 and TRBJ2-7; possibly TRBD1 for D (6 bases). From germline, CDR1 is SQVTM and CDR2 ANQGSEA. This CDR3 region has 12 residues. Between the trimmed V and J ends, which lost 7 bases and 2 bases, there was a span of 12 bases. The CDR3 protein is CSGLTGPYEQYF. CDR3 DNA sequence: TGCAGCGGTTTGACAGGCCCCTACGAGCAGTACTTC.

The CDR3 DNA is TGTGCCAGTAACTCGGGACAGGGGTCTAATGAAAAACTGTTTTTT. This gives the protein CASNSGQGSNEKLFF. J is TRBJ1-4 and V is TRBV19; 10 bases fit TRBD1. The J segment lost 3 bases and the V segment lost 7 bases, leaving 5 bases of the junction unmatched. CDR3 length: 15 amino acids. The germline gives CDR1 LNHDA, CDR2 SQIVND (reference sequence).

J is TRBJ2-2 and V is TRBV7-9; maybe TRBD1 (5 bases). Germline V gene sequence: CDR1 SEHNR, CDR2 FQNEAQ (reference sequence). The ends were cut back, 5 bases at V and 3 bases at J, with 10 bases in the middle. The CDR3 is made up of 14 amino acids. The chain's CDR3 is CASSQGIHTGELFF. In DNA, the CDR3 is TGTGCCAGCAGCCAGGGAATTCACACCGGGGAGCTGTTTTTT.

V is TRBV28 and J is TRBJ1-2, with D unclear. This CDR3 contains 12 residues. V shed 4 bases and J shed 5 bases, with 8 bases lying between them. The germline CDR1 and CDR2 sequences are MDHEN and SYDVKM. This CDR3 is CASSWDQYGYTF. CDR3 nucleotides: TGTGCCAGCAGTTGGGATCAGTATGGCTACACCTTC.

The chain employs TRBV7-2 and TRBJ2-1; 7 positions match TRBD2. V lost 0 bases and J lost 9; bases outside the gene matches: 8. CDR1 is SGHTA, CDR2 FQGNSA, per germline. CDR3 length: 15 residues. The CDR3 region is CASSLADSRESEQFF. CDR3 nucleotides: TGTGCCAGCAGCTTAGCGGATTCGCGGGAGAGTGAGCAGTTCTTC.

The rearrangement uses TRBV11-2 and TRBJ1-5; no firm D call. V was trimmed by 2 bases and J by 7 bases, leaving 9 bases between them. The CDR3 covers 13 residues. The V gene's germline CDR1 is SGHAT and CDR2 FQNNGV. The CDR3 loop reads CASSLSSGQPQHF. The CDR3 region has the DNA TGTGCCAGCAGCTTATCGTCCGGGCAGCCCCAGCATTTT.

This clone showed up just a few times. The genes are TRBV29-1 and TRBJ1-1, with TRBD1 identical over 9 bases. This CDR3 has 14 residues. V shed 5 bases and J 1 base; nucleotides not matched to a gene: 5. The germline CDR1 and CDR2 sequences are SQVTM and ANQGSEA. CDR3 DNA sequence: TGCAGCGTTTCGTTGACAGGGGGGAACACTGAAGCTTTCTTT. This encodes CSVSLTGGNTEAFF.

V usage is TRBV27 and J usage is TRBJ1-6; the match to TRBD1 covers 7 bases. Unmatched junction bases numbered 3, after V lost 6 bases and J lost 4 bases. Germline assignment: CDR1 MNHEY and CDR2 SMNVEV (reference sequence). The CDR3 covers 14 residues. CDR3 loop: CASRQGDYNSPLHF. DNA for the CDR3: TGTGCCAGCAGGCAGGGGGATTATAATTCACCCCTCCACTTT.

This chain joins TRBV6-1 and TRBJ1-5; 10 bases align to TRBD1. CDR1 MNHNS and CDR2 SASEGT come from the germline V gene. The CDR3 is 15 residues long. V lost 5 bases and J lost 4; bases outside the gene matches: 5. CDR3 DNA: TGTGCCAGCAGTCCTCCGGACAGGGGGAATCAGCCCCAGCATTTT. Translated: CASSPPDRGNQPQHF.

This chain uses TRBV7-2 with TRBJ1-5; D is perhaps TRBD1 (5 bases). The germline gives CDR1 SGHTA, CDR2 FQGNSA. The CDR3 has 14 amino acids. Trimming took 5 bases from V and 6 from J, leaving 14 bases between them. As DNA, the CDR3 is TGTGCCAGCAGCCGGGGGGGAGAGGCTCAGCCCCAGCATTTT. This translates into CASSRGGEAQPQHF.

The chain uses TRBV7-2 and TRBJ2-1, with a tentative D call TRBD1 (6 bases). Germline loops: CDR1 SGHTA, CDR2 FQGNSA. V was pared by 4 bases and J by 0 bases, with 16 bases between. The CDR3 contains 17 residues. The CDR3 sequence is CASSSVSTGYSYNEQFF. The CDR3 coding sequence is TGTGCCAGCAGCTCCGTCTCCACAGGGTACTCCTACAATGAGCAGTTCTTC.

The CDR3 is CASSLGSGSGANVLTF. DNA for the CDR3: TGTGCCAGCAGCCTAGGGTCCGGGTCTGGGGCCAACGTCCTGACTTTC. V is TRBV7-2 and J is TRBJ2-6; D not resolved. The V end lost 5 bases, the J end lost 1 base, and 12 bases lay between the germline ends. The CDR3 sequence is 16 residues long. Germline lookup yields CDR1 SGHTA and CDR2 FQGNSA.

J is TRBJ2-3 and V is TRBV29-1; perhaps TRBD2 as D (6 bases). V was clipped by 7 bases and J by 0 bases, with 11 bases between them. Germline V gene data show CDR1 as SQVTM and CDR2 as ANQGSEA. The CDR3 covers 13 residues. For the CDR3, the DNA is TGCAGCGGCCGGGAGATTAGCACAGATACGCAGTATTTT. Its protein is CSGREISTDTQYF.

J is TRBJ2-2 and V is TRBV19, with 8 bases lining up with TRBD2. The CDR3 has 15 residues. The V segment lost 10 bases and the J segment 4 bases; nucleotides outside the gene matches: 11. Germline values: CDR1 LNHDA, CDR2 SQIVND (reference sequence). The CDR3 region is CATSGGRTGTGELFF. In DNA form, the CDR3 reads TGTGCCACCTCTGGCGGGAGGACGGGCACCGGGGAGCTGTTTTTT.

A single count supports this clone. The chain links TRBV19 to TRBJ1-2; D not resolved. Germline CDR1 LNHDA, CDR2 SQIVND (reference sequence). V lost 4 bases, J lost 5 bases, and 2 bases lay in between. This CDR3 comprises 10 residues. CDR3 nucleotide sequence: TGTGCCAGTAGTACGTATGGCTACACCTTC. The encoded protein is CASSTYGYTF.

The chain recombines TRBV5-1 with TRBJ2-3; TRBD2 matches at 13 bases. Losses at the gene ends were 0 bases for V and 5 bases for J; bases not matched to a gene: 3. The CDR3 contains 16 residues. Per the germline V gene, CDR1 is SGHRS and CDR2 is YFSETQ. DNA for the CDR3: TGCGCCAGCAGCTTGGGACTAGCGGGAGGCCGAGATACGCAGTATTTT. Translating it yields CASSLGLAGGRDTQYF.

This clone appeared a few times. CDR3 sequence reads: CASSKGSEAFF. The CDR3 DNA follows: TGTGCCAGCAGCAAGGGGTCTGAAGCTTTCTTT. The chain links TRBV11-2 to TRBJ1-1; D is perhaps TRBD1 (5 bases). This CDR3 comprises 11 residues. V lost 5 bases, J lost 6 bases, and 7 bases lay in between. Per the germline V gene, CDR1 is SGHAT and CDR2 is FQNNGV.

V is TRBV6-1 and J is TRBJ2-1; 8 bases agree with TRBD1. The CDR3 is 15 residues long. Germline V CDR1 and CDR2: MNHNS, SASEGT. V lost 5 bases, J lost 4 bases, and 7 bases stayed unmatched. As DNA, the CDR3 is TGTGCCAGCAGTCCCGGGACAGGCGTTTACAATGAGCAGTTCTTC. It translates to CASSPGTGVYNEQFF.

CDR3 bases: TGTGCCAGCAGTTCAGGGCTCTCCGATCAGCCCCAGCATTTT. It encodes CASSSGLSDQPQHF. The J gene is TRBJ1-5, the V gene TRBV28; a weak D match, TRBD1 (5 bases). Deletions cut 4 bases from V and 5 bases from J, with 12 bases between. This CDR3 has 14 residues. Per germline, CDR1 MDHEN and CDR2 SYDVKM.

The chain couples TRBV5-6 to TRBJ2-7; D gene unclear. Trimming shortened V by 0 bases and J by 1 base, and 11 bases separated the two germline ends. Germline CDR1 SGHDT, CDR2 YYEEEE. The CDR3 sequence is 15 residues long. The CDR3 reads CASSLVGSQSYEQYF. DNA for the CDR3: TGTGCCAGCAGCTTGGTGGGTTCTCAATCCTACGAGCAGTACTTC.

V is TRBV28 and J is TRBJ2-4; the D is unclear. Trimming removed 3 bases at V and 2 bases at J, with 8 bases between. The CDR3 runs 14 residues. Germline V gives CDR1 MDHEN, CDR2 SYDVKM. The chain's CDR3 is CASSFSETKNIQYF. The CDR3 coding sequence is TGTGCCAGCAGTTTTTCAGAGACCAAAAACATTCAGTACTTC.

V is TRBV28 and J is TRBJ2-3; D perhaps matches TRBD2 (5 bases). Trimming left V 8 bases short and J 0 bases short, with 9 bases between. In germline, CDR1 is MDHEN, CDR2 SYDVKM. The CDR3 is made up of 13 amino acids. The CDR3 is CASSAESTDTQYF. CDR3 bases: TGTGCCAGCTCAGCGGAGAGCACAGATACGCAGTATTTT.

The chain recombines TRBV7-2 with TRBJ1-6; D is perhaps TRBD1 (5 bases). The V gene lost 5 bases and the J gene lost 7 bases, with 12 bases spanning the gap. There are 14 residues in the CDR3. Germline CDR1 is SGHTA and CDR2 is FQGNSA. The CDR3 coding sequence is TGTGCCAGCAGCGTCCAGGGAGGCAATTCACCCCTCCACTTT. The encoded protein is CASSVQGGNSPLHF.

The chain joins TRBV19 to TRBJ1-1; no clear D. V shed 1 base and J shed 8 bases, with 11 bases lying between them. Germline V gene data show CDR1 as LNHDA and CDR2 as SQIVND (reference sequence). The CDR3 extends over 13 amino acids. In DNA, the CDR3 is TGTGCCAGTAGTATAGGGGCCTTACGGGAAGCTTTCTTT. This encodes CASSIGALREAFF.

In its sample, this clone was seen a few times. V gene TRBV4-1 combines with J gene TRBJ2-1, with 9 bases lining up with TRBD2. CDR3 length equals 17 residues. J gave up 2 bases and V 0 bases, and 5 bases lay outside the gene matches. Germline V CDR1 and CDR2: MGHRA, YSYEKL. CDR3 nucleotide sequence: TGCGCCAGCAGCCAAGACCAGCGGGAGGTGACCTACAATGAGCAGTTCTTC. This sequence encodes CASSQDQREVTYNEQFF.